One sample yielded the 24 T cell receptor beta chains listed below, sequenced in a study of cytomegalovirus exposure and HLA in healthy donors (dated 2017 in TCRdb). Library generation was performed with the immunoSEQ multiplex PCR assay. A mixture of 60 forward primers for TCR Vbeta segments and 13 reverse primers for TCR Jbeta segments was used in the multiplex PCR. Here the immuneACCESS table is served through TCRdb, limited to in-frame sequences with V and J called. Missing clones are a known gap in these copies; in checked studies unresolved V genes cover under half, and the rest lacks a known reason. Across this sample there are over 150,000 clones, with 77% seen only once. Of the sample, less than 4.5% falls within the top ten clones. Sequencing was done on a sample of PBMCs. Source of these receptors: a man aged 25-40 years in good health and CMV-seropositive.

The V and J genes are TRBV6-1 and TRBJ2-5, with 7 positions matching TRBD1. The V segment lost 10 bases and the J segment 2 bases; nucleotides outside the gene matches: 10. The CDR3 sequence is 14 residues long. Looked up from germline, CDR1 is MNHNS and CDR2 is SASEGT. CDR3 bases: TGTGCCACCTCCTCCGGGACAGCACAAGAGACCCAGTACTTC. Translation: CATSSGTAQETQYF.

V usage is TRBV4-1 and J usage is TRBJ2-7; 10 nucleotides line up with TRBD2. The CDR3 is 15 amino acids. Germline-derived CDR1 and CDR2 are MGHRA and YSYEKL. V lost 0 bases to trimming and J lost 3 bases; unmatched junction nucleotides: 2. The CDR3 region has the DNA TGCGCCAGCAGCCAAGAAACTAGCGGGGACTACGAGCAGTACTTC. Residues: CASSQETSGDYEQYF.

The rearrangement links TRBV18 to TRBJ2-7; a weak D match, TRBD1 (5 bases). The CDR3 runs to 13 residues. CDR1 is KGHSH and CDR2 is LQKENI in the germline V gene. Trimming cost V 3 bases and J 5 bases, with 11 bases left between them. CDR3: CASSPPGLNEQYF. The CDR3 DNA reads as TGTGCCAGCTCACCTCCAGGGCTCAACGAGCAGTACTTC.

This chain joins TRBV2 and TRBJ2-2, with 11 bases that match TRBD2. The CDR3 has 15 residues. Germline loops: CDR1 SNHLY, CDR2 FYNNEI. The V gene end was trimmed by 2 bases and the J gene end by 7 bases; junction bases not matched to a gene: 3. The CDR3 region is CASSEMLAGGGELFF. DNA for the CDR3: TGTGCCAGCAGTGAAATGCTAGCGGGGGGCGGGGAGCTGTTTTTT.

The rearrangement uses TRBV5-1 and TRBJ1-6, with a weak D call TRBD1 (5 bases). CDR1 and CDR2 from the germline V gene are SGHRS and YFSETQ. The CDR3 covers 17 residues. The ends were cut back, 4 bases at V and 0 bases at J, with 14 bases in the middle. CDR3 sequence: CASSGGTSSSYNSPLHF. The CDR3 DNA is TGCGCCAGCAGCGGGGGGACGTCGAGCTCCTATAATTCACCCCTCCACTTT.

The chain is built from TRBV7-2 and TRBJ2-2; TRBD2 aligns across 12 bases. Looked up from germline, CDR1 is SGHTA and CDR2 is FQGNSA. This CDR3 region has 16 residues. V lost 7 bases to trimming and J lost 5 bases; unmatched junction nucleotides: 8. The CDR3 loop reads CASNILAGGDTGELFF. The CDR3 DNA follows: TGTGCCAGCAACATCCTAGCGGGGGGGGATACCGGGGAGCTGTTTTTT.

V usage is TRBV5-4 and J usage is TRBJ2-7; no reliable D call. Germline V gene sequence: CDR1 SGHNT, CDR2 YYREEE (reference sequence). The CDR3 sequence is 13 residues long. V was shortened by 0 bases and J by 3 bases, with 7 bases between the two germline ends. The CDR3 nucleotides are TGTGCCAGCAGCTTGGATCCTCGCTACGAGCAGTACTTC. Translated, it gives CASSLDPRYEQYF.

This clone has a handful of counts. The chain recombines TRBV5-1 with TRBJ2-6, with D uncertain. The germline V gene encodes CDR1 SGHRS and CDR2 YFSETQ. V was cut by 2 bases and J by 1 base, with 7 bases left in between. This CDR3 is 15 amino acids long. CDR3 protein: CASSLTESGANVLTF. The CDR3 DNA reads TGCGCCAGCAGCTTAACGGAGTCTGGGGCCAACGTCCTGACTTTC.

V gene TRBV5-4 combines with J gene TRBJ1-3; D uncertain. The V end was cut by 3 bases, the J end by 0 bases, with 7 bases between. Germline lookup yields CDR1 SGHNT and CDR2 YYREEE (reference sequence). The CDR3 extends over 14 amino acids. This CDR3 reads CASSYDTSGNTIYF. The CDR3 DNA sequence: TGTGCCAGCAGCTATGACACCTCTGGAAACACCATATATTTT.

The V gene is TRBV2, the J gene TRBJ1-1; D ambiguous. V lost 8 bases and J 1 base, leaving 8 bases between the germline ends. The CDR3 sequence is 12 residues long. The germline gives CDR1 SNHLY, CDR2 FYNNEI. CDR3 DNA sequence: TGTGCCAGCTTGGCCGAGAACACTGAAGCTTTCTTT. It codes for CASLAENTEAFF.

The chain employs TRBV7-2 and TRBJ2-7; 11 positions agree with TRBD1. The CDR3 length is 15 residues. The junction had 3 bases not matched to a gene; V was cut back by 0 bases and J by 5 bases. Germline assignment: CDR1 SGHTA and CDR2 FQGNSA. In nucleotides, the CDR3 is TGTGCCAGCAGCTTAGCCGGACAGGGGGCCGACGAGCAGTACTTC. It specifies CASSLAGQGADEQYF.

This clone has just one count. The CDR3 coding sequence is TGTGCCAGCAGCTCGTTCGAGGACGAGCAGTACTTC. As protein: CASSSFEDEQYF. The V and J genes are TRBV11-3 and TRBJ2-7; D uncertain. This CDR3 is 12 amino acids long. Deletions cut 4 bases from V and 5 bases from J, with 9 bases between. Germline V gene data show CDR1 as SGHNT and CDR2 as YENEEA.

The chain joins TRBV4-3 to TRBJ2-2, with D hard to call. The V gene lost 0 bases and the J gene lost 2 bases, with 16 bases spanning the gap. The length of the CDR3 is 18 residues. The V gene's germline CDR1 is LGHNA and CDR2 YSLEER. The CDR3, as DNA: TGCGCCAGCAGCCAAGATCACAGTCTCTTTTCAAACACCGGGGAGCTGTTTTTT. Translation gives CASSQDHSLFSNTGELFF.

In this sample, this clone turned up a few times. The genes are TRBV27 and TRBJ2-7; 9 positions match TRBD1. The CDR3 has 16 amino acids. In germline, CDR1 is MNHEY, CDR2 SMNVEV (reference sequence). Trimming at V came to 5 bases and at J to 0 bases, leaving 8 bases not matched to a gene. The CDR3 nucleotides read TGTGCCAGCAGTCCGGGACAGGGAAGGTACTCCTACGAGCAGTACTTC. This sequence encodes CASSPGQGRYSYEQYF.

This chain uses TRBV25-1 with TRBJ2-7; 12 nucleotides match TRBD1. Germline assignment: CDR1 MGHDK and CDR2 SYGVNS. The CDR3 is made up of 12 amino acids. V gave up 7 bases and J gave up 12 bases; unmatched junction bases: 7. The CDR3 spells CASNIGTGGPYF. CDR3 DNA: TGTGCCAGCAACATCGGGACAGGGGGCCCGTACTTC.

The V call is TRBV2, the J call TRBJ2-5, with TRBD1 matching 7 bases. J was trimmed by 3 bases and V by 10 bases; bases with no gene match: 5. Per the germline V gene, CDR1 is SNHLY and CDR2 is FYNNEI. CDR3 size: 12 residues. This CDR3 reads CATYTGEETQYF. Here the CDR3 DNA reads TGTGCCACCTACACAGGGGAAGAGACCCAGTACTTC.

Here the CDR3 reads CASSQDSSGANVLTF. The CDR3 DNA reads TGCGCCAGCAGCCAAGACAGCTCTGGGGCCAACGTCCTGACTTTC. The rearrangement uses TRBV4-3 and TRBJ2-6; D is uncertain. The CDR3 extends over 15 amino acids. The V gene lost 0 bases and the J gene lost 0 bases, with 3 bases spanning the gap. Germline V gene sequence: CDR1 LGHNA, CDR2 YSLEER.

This clone was seen a single time. The V and J genes are TRBV5-6 and TRBJ2-6; D ambiguous. This CDR3 is built from 13 residues. Between the trimmed V and J ends, which lost 4 bases and 1 base, there was a span of 3 bases. CDR1 SGHDT and CDR2 YYEEEE come from the germline V gene. CDR3 region: CASSLSGANVLTF. CDR3 DNA sequence: TGTGCCAGCAGCCTTTCTGGGGCCAACGTCCTGACTTTC.

CDR3 residues: CASSWTVQQETQYF. CDR3 in DNA: TGTGCCAGCAGCTGGACAGTCCAACAAGAGACCCAGTACTTC. The chain recombines TRBV7-2 with TRBJ2-5, with D perhaps TRBD1 (6 bases). Trimming took 4 bases from V and 2 from J, leaving 11 bases between them. The CDR3 has 14 residues. The germline gives CDR1 SGHTA, CDR2 FQGNSA.

The V call is TRBV7-6, the J call TRBJ2-5, with D uncertain. CDR1 and CDR2 from the germline V gene are SGHVS and FNYEAQ. V lost 5 bases and J lost 4, with 8 bases in between. This CDR3 contains 12 residues. This chain's CDR3 is CASSRHLETQYF. DNA of the CDR3: TGTGCCAGCAGCAGACATCTAGAGACCCAGTACTTC.

The chain combines TRBV9 with TRBJ1-1; D might be TRBD1 (6 bases). V lost 0 bases and J 1 base, leaving 13 bases between the germline ends. CDR1 and CDR2 from the germline V gene are SGDLS and YYNGEE. The CDR3 is 16 amino acids. The CDR3 DNA reads TGTGCCAGCAGCGTAGCAGGGGCTCTAGGGAACACTGAAGCTTTCTTT. Translation: CASSVAGALGNTEAFF. The entire variable domain, with the rest obtained from reference TRBV9 and TRBJ1-1, is as follows: DSGVTQTPKHLITATGQRVTLRCSPRSGDLSVYWYQQSLDQGLQFLIQYYNGEERAKGNILERFSAQQFPDLHSELNLSSLELGDSALYFCASSVAGALGNTEAFFGQGTRLTVV.

The chain uses TRBV5-6 and TRBJ1-1, with 7 bases lining up with TRBD1. This CDR3 region has 16 residues. Germline V gene sequence: CDR1 SGHDT, CDR2 YYEEEE. With V trimmed by 2 bases and J by 0 bases, 7 bases remained unmatched. CDR3 loop: CASSFPQGLVNTEAFF. In DNA form, the CDR3 reads TGTGCCAGCAGCTTCCCACAGGGGTTGGTGAACACTGAAGCTTTCTTT.

This chain links TRBV4-3 with TRBJ2-1, with TRBD2 matching over 12 bases. The CDR3 has 16 residues. Unmatched junction bases numbered 4, after V lost 1 base and J lost 6 bases. Germline values: CDR1 LGHNA, CDR2 YSLEER. The CDR3 coding sequence is TGCGCCAGCAGCCAAGCATTACTAGCGGGGGGCAATGAGCAGTTCTTC. It encodes CASSQALLAGGNEQFF.

This clone has just a few counts. V usage is TRBV30 and J usage is TRBJ2-7; 8 bases map to TRBD1. Germline CDR1 is GTSNPN and CDR2 is SVGIG (reference sequence). The CDR3 has 14 amino acids. V trimming: 5 bases; J trimming: 2 bases; junction bases outside the gene matches: 8. The CDR3 is CAWAAGGRTYEQYF. CDR3 DNA sequence: TGTGCCTGGGCCGCAGGGGGCAGAACCTACGAGCAGTACTTC.